Below, 13 T cell receptor beta chains from the same sample are listed, as sequenced in a study of T cell responses to AZD1222 COVID-19 vaccine. Assay used: immunoSEQ multiplex PCR; TCRdb lists only in-frame clones, some missing. The sample includes 130,000 or so clones, about 93% of them seen just once. The starting material was peripheral blood, obtained 28 days after the second AZD1222 dose. The receptors come from an adult who received the AZD1222 COVID-19 vaccine.

This chain uses TRBV18 with TRBJ1-1; possible D gene TRBD1, 5 bases. This CDR3 is built from 11 residues. Germline V gene data show CDR1 as KGHSH and CDR2 as LQKENI. Trimming shortened V by 6 bases and J by 3 bases, and 5 bases separated the two germline ends. The CDR3 region is CASSGDTEAFF. CDR3 bases: TGTGCCAGCTCGGGGGACACTGAAGCTTTCTTT.

The genes are TRBV5-5 and TRBJ2-1, with TRBD1 identical over 11 bases. Germline values: CDR1 SGHKS, CDR2 YYEKEE (reference sequence). The CDR3 loop spans 15 amino acids. The junction had 2 bases not matched to a gene; V was cut back by 2 bases and J by 4 bases. The CDR3 DNA sequence: TGTGCCAGCAGCTTCGGGACAGGGGGATACAATGAGCAGTTCTTC. This sequence encodes CASSFGTGGYNEQFF.

V and J are TRBV27 and TRBJ1-6; TRBD1 matches 9 bases. CDR3 length: 17 residues. The V gene end was trimmed by 5 bases and the J gene end by 6 bases; junction bases not matched to a gene: 11. Germline CDR1 and CDR2: MNHEY and SMNVEV (reference sequence). As DNA, the CDR3 is TGTGCCAGCAGTCTCCGCGGACAGGGGCCTCCTAATTCACCCCTCCACTTT. Amino acid sequence: CASSLRGQGPPNSPLHF.

The chain uses TRBV14 and TRBJ2-5; possible D gene TRBD2, 5 bases. The V and J ends lost 1 base and 9 bases respectively, with 12 bases between them. This CDR3 has 13 residues. The V gene's germline CDR1 is SGHDN and CDR2 FVKESK. The CDR3 nucleotides read TGTGCCAGCAGCCAAGTTCAGCGAGGGTCCCAGTACTTC. Its protein is CASSQVQRGSQYF. Variable domain in full (rest from reference TRBV14 and TRBJ2-5): EAGVTQFPSHSVIEKGQTVTLRCDPISGHDNLYWYRRVMGKEIKFLLHFVKESKQDESGMPNNRFLAERTGGTYSTLKVQPAELEDSGVYFCASSQVQRGSQYFGPGTRLLVL.

The J gene is TRBJ2-3, the V gene TRBV24-1; 8 nucleotides line up with TRBD1. Germline CDR1 KGHDR, CDR2 SFDVKD. Losses at the gene ends were 3 bases for V and 0 bases for J; bases not matched to a gene: 7. The CDR3 totals 17 residues. The CDR3 spells CATSDATRGLSTDTQYF. The CDR3 DNA follows: TGTGCCACCAGTGATGCGACCAGGGGGCTGAGCACAGATACGCAGTATTTT.

The chain employs TRBV19 and TRBJ2-2; TRBD2 matches 13 bases. There are 15 residues in the CDR3. Unmatched junction bases numbered 6, after V lost 5 bases and J lost 9 bases. Germline CDR1 and CDR2: LNHDA and SQIVND (reference sequence). The DNA of the CDR3 is TGTGCCAGTAGTGTCGGGACTAGCGGGATTCGGGAGCTGTTTTTT. Amino acid sequence: CASSVGTSGIRELFF.

This clone was seen only a few times. CDR3 protein: CASSNSRANYGYTF. The CDR3, as DNA: TGTGCCAGTAGTAATAGTCGGGCTAACTATGGCTACACCTTC. The rearrangement uses TRBV19 and TRBJ1-2; D is uncertain. V lost 4 bases and J lost 0, with 9 bases in between. CDR1 and CDR2 from the germline V gene are LNHDA and SQIVND (reference sequence). CDR3 size: 14 residues. Supplemented by reference TRBV19 and TRBJ1-2, the full variable domain reads DGGITQSPKYLFRKEGQNVTLSCEQNLNHDAMYWYRQDPGQGLRLIYYSQIVNDFQKGDIAEGYSVSREKKESFPLTVTSAQKNPTAFYLCASSNSRANYGYTFGSGTRLTVV.

This rearrangement joins TRBV29-1 to TRBJ2-1; 7 positions match TRBD2. Per germline, CDR1 SQVTM and CDR2 ANQGSEA. The CDR3 length is 16 residues. The ends lost 5 bases at V and 3 bases at J; junction bases unmatched: 13. CDR3 residues: CSVPEGTGTNYNEQFF. As DNA, the CDR3 is TGCAGCGTTCCTGAGGGAACTGGGACTAACTACAATGAGCAGTTCTTC.

The rearrangement links TRBV6-4 to TRBJ2-1; the match to TRBD2 covers 10 bases. This CDR3 has 15 residues. In germline, CDR1 is MRHNA, CDR2 SNTAGT. V trimming: 5 bases; J trimming: 8 bases; junction bases outside the gene matches: 9. The CDR3 is CASSRASGSLDEQFF. The DNA of the CDR3 is TGTGCCAGCAGTCGAGCTAGCGGGAGTCTGGATGAGCAGTTCTTC.

This clone occurred once. The chain uses TRBV7-9 and TRBJ1-1, with D tentatively TRBD1 (5 bases). Germline CDR1 reads SEHNR; CDR2 reads FQNEAQ (reference sequence). The V end lost 5 bases, the J end lost 5 bases, and 15 bases lay between the germline ends. The CDR3 loop spans 14 amino acids. The CDR3 DNA reads as TGTGCCAGCAGCCAACTCGTGGGGCTTACTGAAGCTTTCTTT. This sequence encodes CASSQLVGLTEAFF.

The chain carries TRBV6-5 and TRBJ1-1; D might be TRBD1 (6 bases). CDR1 is MNHEY, CDR2 SVGAGI, per germline. Trimming left V 5 bases short and J 7 bases short, with 11 bases between. The CDR3 is 12 residues long. CDR3 DNA sequence: TGTGCCAGCAGTCACACAGGGTATGAAGCTTTCTTT. Amino acid sequence: CASSHTGYEAFF.

The rearrangement joins TRBV7-2 to TRBJ1-3; 8 positions agree with TRBD1. J was trimmed by 8 bases and V by 4 bases; bases with no gene match: 7. This CDR3 has 14 amino acids. Germline CDR1 reads SGHTA; CDR2 reads FQGNSA. CDR3 nucleotides: TGTGCCAGCAGCTCGGACAGGGTCTCATACACCATATATTTT. Protein sequence: CASSSDRVSYTIYF.

This chain uses TRBV27 with TRBJ2-1, with D uncertain. Looked up from germline, CDR1 is MNHEY and CDR2 is SMNVEV (reference sequence). V was pared by 3 bases and J by 2 bases, with 8 bases between. CDR3 length equals 14 residues. The CDR3 region is CASSFQFPYNEQFF. In nucleotides, the CDR3 is TGTGCCAGCAGTTTCCAGTTCCCCTACAATGAGCAGTTCTTC.